This TCR beta chain appears in the sequencing data of a study of cytomegalovirus exposure and HLA in healthy donors. Findings and caveats of the study: Looking again later, the authors saw that most CMV-associated TCR beta chains seemed HLA-restricted. Exclusion applied to some V segments, including TRBV6-2 and TRBV6-3, as they were indistinguishable. Serostatus for CMV was the only available immune exposure information.

Note on this clone: What it binds is not known.

The germline V gene encodes CDR1 MNHEY and CDR2 SMNVEV (reference sequence). The length of the CDR3 is 15 residues. V was cut by 4 bases and J by 4 bases, with 11 bases left in between. PCR employed 60 Vbeta and 13 Jbeta primers. The method was immunoSEQ multiplex PCR; TCRdb's version includes in-frame clones alone and lacks a portion of them. The sample shows approximately 200,000 clones, 75% to 85% of them seen only once. The J gene is TRBJ1-6, the V gene TRBV27; possibly TRBD1 for D (5 bases). The origin of this receptor is a girl aged 5 to 17 in good health and CMV-seropositive. Sequencing was done on a sample of PBMCs. In nucleotides, the CDR3 is TGTGCCAGCAGTTCGTTCGACAGATATAATTCACCCCTCCACTTT. Translating gives CASSSFDRYNSPLHF.